One sample yielded the 2 T cell receptor beta chains listed below, sequenced in a study of cytomegalovirus exposure and HLA in healthy donors. The PCR contained 60 Vbeta and 13 Jbeta primers. Assay: immunoSEQ multiplex PCR; the TCRdb copy retains only in-frame clones and omits some. The sample gives 100,000 or so clones, approximately 86% of which show up once; roughly 6% is in the top ten. Source material: PBMCs. These receptors were obtained from a man between 18 and 35 years old in good health and CMV-seronegative.

The chain is built from TRBV4-3 and TRBJ1-1; D possibly corresponds to TRBD1 (5 bases). The germline V gene has CDR1 LGHNA and CDR2 YSLEER. This CDR3 has 14 amino acids. Trimming pared 3 bases from V and 1 base from J, leaving 9 bases between. Written as DNA, the CDR3 is TGCGCCAGCAGCCAGTCTGACAGGAACACTGAAGCTTTCTTT. This encodes CASSQSDRNTEAFF.

This chain connects TRBV25-1 to TRBJ1-6; 8 bases line up with TRBD1. The germline V gene encodes CDR1 MGHDK and CDR2 SYGVNS. V lost 4 bases to trimming and J lost 0 bases; unmatched junction nucleotides: 8. The CDR3 loop spans 18 amino acids. The CDR3 region is CASSGARQGRSYNSPLHF. As DNA, the CDR3 is TGTGCCAGCAGTGGGGCTAGACAGGGGCGCTCCTATAATTCACCCCTCCACTTT. The full variable domain, completed using reference TRBV25-1 and TRBJ1-6, is EADIYQTPRYLVIGTGKKITLECSQTMGHDKMYWYQQDPGMELHLIHYSYGVNSTEKGDLSSESTVSRIRTEHFPLTLESARPSHTSQYLCASSGARQGRSYNSPLHFGNGTRLTVT.